This entry features one T cell receptor beta chain sequence. Its antigen is as yet unknown. V dropped 7 bases and J dropped 4; count of bases not matched to a gene: 13. CDR3 length: 16 amino acids. Germline V gene data show CDR1 as MNHEY and CDR2 as SMNVEV (reference sequence). Sequencing used immunoSEQ multiplex PCR; TCRdb keeps in-frame clones, though not all of them. This table holds 150,000 to 200,000 clones, around nine tenths found once. The donors were part of the validation cohort of 120 or so subjects. That cohort was separate from the first cohort, which comprised under 700 subjects. The entry originates in a study of cytomegalovirus exposure and HLA in healthy donors. Whole-study results and caveats: TCR clusters originating in the first cohort tended to co-occur in the approximately 130 validation repertoires, according to a later analysis.

This receptor was identified in a woman in her twenties or thirties in good health and CMV-seronegative. Material for sequencing was PBMCs. The chain joins TRBV27 to TRBJ2-7; 10 bases line up with TRBD2. The CDR3 DNA sequence: TGTGCCAGCACCTCCAATTACCCTAGCGGGGGTTACGAGCAGTACTTC. It specifies CASTSNYPSGGYEQYF.